This T cell receptor (beta chain) emerged from a study of T-cell reconstitution after alpha-beta-depleted transplantation in children. Between the trimmed V and J ends, which lost 4 bases and 4 bases, there was a span of 14 bases. Germline lookup yields CDR1 SGHTA and CDR2 FQGNSA. The CDR3 is 15 residues long. Construction of the TCRbeta library involved unique molecular identifiers. Via MiXCR, TCRdb re-called the PCR reads, giving one row per CDR3 protein. The sample contains around 450,000 distinct CDR3 sequences, 15% to 20% of which appear only once. This clonotype was observed a handful of times. This TCR was recovered from a boy under two years old who had a stem cell transplant for Wiskott-Aldrich syndrome, so the T cells may come from the graft donor. This chain joins TRBV7-2 and TRBJ2-1; possibly TRBD1 for D (6 bases). The sample here was PBMCs, mostly from graft donor cells, taken 360 days after TCRalphabeta/CD19-depleted stem cell transplant. The CDR3 spells CASSSRRQAYNEQFF. For the CDR3, the DNA is TGTGCCAGCAGCTCTAGAAGACAGGCTTACAATGAGCAGTTCTTC.